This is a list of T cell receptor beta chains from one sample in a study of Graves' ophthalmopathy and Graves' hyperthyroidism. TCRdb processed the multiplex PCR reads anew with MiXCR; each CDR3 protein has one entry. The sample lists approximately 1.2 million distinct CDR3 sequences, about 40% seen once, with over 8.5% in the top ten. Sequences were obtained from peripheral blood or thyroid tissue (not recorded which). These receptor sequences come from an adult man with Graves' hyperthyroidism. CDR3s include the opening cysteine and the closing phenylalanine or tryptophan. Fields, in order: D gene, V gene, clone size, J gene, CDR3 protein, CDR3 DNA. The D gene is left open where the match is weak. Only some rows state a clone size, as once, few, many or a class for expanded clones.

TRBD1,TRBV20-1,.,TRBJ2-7,CSAPPQGAVEQYF,TGCAGTGCCCCCCCGCAGGGGGCGGTCGAGCAGTACTTC
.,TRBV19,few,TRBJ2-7,CASRTDTDGEQYF,TGTGCCAGTAGAACTGACACGGACGGCGAGCAGTACTTC
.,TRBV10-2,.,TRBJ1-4,CASSGGTTNEKLFF,TGCGCCAGCAGTGGAGGGACGACTAATGAAAAACTGTTTTTT
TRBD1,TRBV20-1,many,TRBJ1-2,CSARGRGHYGYTF,TGCAGTGCTAGAGGCAGGGGGCATTATGGCTACACCTTC
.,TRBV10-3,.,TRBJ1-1,CAISDRESTEAFF,TGTGCCATCAGTGACAGGGAGAGCACTGAAGCTTTCTTT
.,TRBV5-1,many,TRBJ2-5,CASSLRSETQYF,TGCGCCAGCAGCTTGCGGAGTGAGACCCAGTACTTC
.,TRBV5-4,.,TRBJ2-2,CASSLGGGGTGELFF,TGTGCCAGCAGCTTGGGGGGAGGGGGCACCGGGGAGCTGTTTTTT
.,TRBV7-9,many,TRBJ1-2,CASSSPDNYGYTF,TGTGCCAGCAGCTCCCCTGATAACTATGGCTACACCTTC
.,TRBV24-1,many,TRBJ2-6,CATSDSHPDSSGANVLTF,TGTGCCACCAGTGACTCACACCCCGATTCCTCTGGGGCCAACGTCCTGACTTTC
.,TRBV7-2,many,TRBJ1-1,CASSLEMGSEAFF,TGTGCCAGCAGCTTGGAGATGGGGTCTGAAGCTTTCTTT
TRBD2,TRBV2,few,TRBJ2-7,CASKRGFTYEQYF,TGTGCCAGCAAGCGGGGGTTTACCTACGAGCAGTACTTC
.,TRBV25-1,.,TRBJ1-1,CASDGTRKNTEAFF,TGTGCCAGTGACGGGACACGAAAAAACACTGAAGCTTTCTTT
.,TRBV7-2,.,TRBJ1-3,CASSRDLGPSGNTIYF,TGTGCCAGCAGCCGAGACTTGGGGCCCTCTGGAAACACCATATATTTT
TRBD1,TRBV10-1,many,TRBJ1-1,CASSGGQGTNTEAFF,TGCGCCAGCAGTGGGGGACAGGGTACGAACACTGAAGCTTTCTTT
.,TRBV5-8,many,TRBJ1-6,CASSYDGTYNSPLHF,TGTGCCAGCAGCTACGACGGGACCTATAATTCACCCCTCCACTTT
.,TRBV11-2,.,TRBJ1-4,CASSQRFLPTNEKLFF,TGCGCCAGCAGCCAAAGGTTCCTTCCGACTAATGAAAAACTGTTTTTT
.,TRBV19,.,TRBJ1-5,CASSVDSLYQPQHF,TGTGCCAGTAGTGTCGACAGCCTTTATCAGCCCCAGCATTTT
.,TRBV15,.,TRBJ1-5,CATSRDQYTQPQHF,TGTGCCACCAGCAGAGACCAGTACACTCAGCCCCAGCATTTT
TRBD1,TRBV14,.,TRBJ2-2,CASSWDRLNTGELFF,TGTGCCAGCAGCTGGGACAGACTCAACACCGGGGAGCTGTTTTTT
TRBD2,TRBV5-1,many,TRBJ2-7,CASSLYPSGSYEQYF,TGCGCCAGCAGCTTGTACCCTAGCGGGTCCTACGAGCAGTACTTC
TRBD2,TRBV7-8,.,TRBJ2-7,CASSYLAASGEEQYF,TGTGCCAGCAGTTACCTGGCGGCTAGCGGGGAAGAGCAGTACTTC
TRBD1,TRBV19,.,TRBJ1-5,CASSKGAGPQPQHF,TGTGCCAGTAGTAAGGGGGCAGGGCCCCAGCCCCAGCATTTT
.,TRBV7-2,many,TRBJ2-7,CASSLVYGKYEQYF,TGTGCCAGCAGCTTAGTGTACGGCAAATACGAGCAGTACTTC
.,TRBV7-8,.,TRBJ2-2,CASSHGYTGELFF,TGTGCCAGCAGCCACGGTTACACCGGGGAGCTGTTTTTT
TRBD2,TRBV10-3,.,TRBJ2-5,CAISESRSSGSRETQYF,TGTGCCATCAGTGAGTCGCGGTCTAGCGGGAGTAGGGAGACCCAGTACTTC
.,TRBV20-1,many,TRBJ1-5,CSARDLIGPNQPQHF,TGCAGTGCTAGAGATCTGATAGGGCCCAATCAGCCCCAGCATTTT
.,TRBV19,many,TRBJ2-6,CASCYRADSGANVLTF,TGTGCCAGTTGTTACAGGGCGGACTCTGGGGCCAACGTCCTGACTTTC
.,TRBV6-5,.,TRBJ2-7,CASSSNEFAFHEQYF,TGTGCCAGCAGTTCCAATGAGTTTGCGTTCCACGAGCAGTACTTC
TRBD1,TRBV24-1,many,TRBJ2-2,CATSGQGGSGELFF,TGTGCCACCAGTGGACAGGGGGGTTCCGGGGAGCTGTTTTTT
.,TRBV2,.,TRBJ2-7,CASRQRSYEQYF,TGTGCCAGTAGACAGCGCTCCTACGAGCAGTACTTC
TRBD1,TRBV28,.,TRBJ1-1,CASSHLLTGMNTEAFF,TGTGCCAGCAGCCACCTACTGACAGGGATGAACACTGAAGCTTTCTTT
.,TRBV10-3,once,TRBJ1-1,CAISESNEAFF,TGTGCCATCAGTGAGTCAAATGAAGCTTTCTTT
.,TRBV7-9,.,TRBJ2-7,CASSLGGWGTPNSSYEQYF,TGTGCCAGCAGCTTAGGGGGTTGGGGGACACCTAACAGCTCCTACGAGCAGTACTTC
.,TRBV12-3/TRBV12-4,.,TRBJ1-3,CASSFGSSTIYF,TGTGCCAGCAGTTTCGGGTCCAGCACCATATATTTT
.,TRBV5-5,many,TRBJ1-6,CASSLSQGGNSPLHF,TGTGCCAGCAGCTTGTCTCAGGGAGGCAATTCACCCCTCCACTTT
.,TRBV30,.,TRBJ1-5,CAWSVNSQPQHF,TGTGCCTGGAGTGTAAACTCACAGCCCCAGCATTTT
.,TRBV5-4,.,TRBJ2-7,CASSQALRGPYEQYF,TGTGCCAGCAGCCAAGCCTTGCGGGGGCCCTACGAGCAGTACTTC
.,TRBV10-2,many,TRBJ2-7,CATGWGGGEQYF,TGCGCCACTGGGTGGGGTGGCGGCGAGCAGTACTTC
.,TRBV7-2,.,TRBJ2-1,CASSLAERANEQFF,TGTGCCAGCAGCTTAGCCGAAAGGGCGAATGAGCAGTTCTTC
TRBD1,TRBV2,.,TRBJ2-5,CASSQDRGGEQPQYF,TGTGCCAGCAGCCAGGACAGGGGAGGGGAACAGCCCCAGTACTTC
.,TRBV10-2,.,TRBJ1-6,CASRRRGSPYNSPLHF,TGCGCCAGCAGGCGTCGAGGTTCACCCTATAATTCACCCCTCCACTTT
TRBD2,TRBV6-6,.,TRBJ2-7,CASSRLALSYEQYF,TGTGCCAGCAGTCGACTAGCGTTGTCCTACGAGCAGTACTTC
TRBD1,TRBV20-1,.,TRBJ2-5,CSARGDRAGTQYF,TGCAGTGCTAGAGGGGACAGGGCTGGGACCCAGTACTTC
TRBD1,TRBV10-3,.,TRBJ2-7,CASSYPGQASEQYF,TGTGCCAGCAGTTACCCGGGACAGGCAAGCGAGCAGTACTTC
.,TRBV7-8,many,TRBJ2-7,CASSPAWGSGSYEQYF,TGTGCCAGCAGCCCCGCTTGGGGGTCCGGGTCCTACGAGCAGTACTTC
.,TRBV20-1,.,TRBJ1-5,CSAVSGTRPPLGNQPQHF,TGCAGTGCCGTCTCGGGCACCCGACCCCCTTTGGGCAATCAGCCCCAGCATTTT
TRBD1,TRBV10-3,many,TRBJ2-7,CAISETRQGTYQQYF,TGTGCCATCAGTGAGACTAGACAGGGCACCTACCAGCAGTACTTC
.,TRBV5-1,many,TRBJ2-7,CASSLGASIYEQYF,TGCGCCAGCAGCTTGGGGGCATCGATCTACGAGCAGTACTTC
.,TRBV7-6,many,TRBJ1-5,CASSPGPGSNQPQHF,TGTGCCAGCAGCCCGGGACCGGGAAGCAATCAGCCCCAGCATTTT
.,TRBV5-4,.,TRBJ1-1,CASSTLRAMNTEAFF,TGTGCCAGCAGCACCCTGAGAGCAATGAACACTGAAGCTTTCTTT
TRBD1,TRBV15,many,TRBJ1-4,CATSSRQGGKLFF,TGTGCCACCAGCAGCCGACAGGGCGGAAAACTGTTTTTT